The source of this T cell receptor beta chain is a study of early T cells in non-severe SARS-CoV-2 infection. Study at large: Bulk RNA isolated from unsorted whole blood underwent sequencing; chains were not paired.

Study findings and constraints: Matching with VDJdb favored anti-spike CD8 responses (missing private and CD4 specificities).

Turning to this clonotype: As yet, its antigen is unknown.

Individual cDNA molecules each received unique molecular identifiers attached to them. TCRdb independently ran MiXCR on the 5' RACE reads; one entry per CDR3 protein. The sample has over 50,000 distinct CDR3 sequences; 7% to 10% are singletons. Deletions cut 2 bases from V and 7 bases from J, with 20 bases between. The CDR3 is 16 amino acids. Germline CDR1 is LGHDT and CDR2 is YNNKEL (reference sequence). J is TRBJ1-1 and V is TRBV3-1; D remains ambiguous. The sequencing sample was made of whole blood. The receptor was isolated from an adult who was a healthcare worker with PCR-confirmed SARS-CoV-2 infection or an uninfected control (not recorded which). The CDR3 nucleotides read TGTGCCAGCAGCCAACAGTATCAAATCGGGTGGGGTGAAGCTTTCTTT. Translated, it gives CASSQQYQIGWGEAFF.